This passage covers 6 T cell receptor beta chains from one sample sequenced in a study of CD8+ T cells in alopecia areata. cDNA reverse transcribed from extracted RNA served as the sequencing template. Repertoires were generated with immunoSEQ multiplex PCR, while TCRdb's copy carries only in-frame clones and drops some. This table has 100,000 to 150,000 clones, roughly three fifths appearing once. Sequences were derived from CD4+ T cells sorted from blood, sampled at week 0. The source is a human donor with alopecia areata.

This chain connects TRBV11-3 to TRBJ2-3; D remains unclear. CDR1 SGHNT and CDR2 YENEEA come from the germline V gene. Trimming stripped 5 bases from V and 6 bases from J, with 9 bases between. The CDR3 contains 12 residues. CDR3 protein: CASSQPPDTQYF. CDR3 bases: TGTGCCAGCAGCCAACCCCCGGATACGCAGTATTTT.

This clone showed up just once. This rearrangement joins TRBV7-9 to TRBJ2-6, with 10 bases fitting TRBD1. The germline V gene has CDR1 SEHNR and CDR2 FQNEAQ (reference sequence). The CDR3 consists of 18 residues. Trimming took 5 bases from V and 1 from J; bases not matched to a gene: 8. CDR3: CASSIPGQGFSGANVLTF. The CDR3 bases are TGTGCCAGCAGCATACCGGGACAGGGGTTTTCTGGGGCCAACGTCCTGACTTTC.

The chain uses TRBV28 and TRBJ2-1; 7 bases are a match to TRBD1. J lost 9 bases, V lost 2 bases, and 1 base had no gene match. Germline CDR1 is MDHEN and CDR2 is SYDVKM. CDR3 length equals 12 residues. CDR3 DNA sequence: TGTGCCAGCAGTTTACGGGACAGTGAGCAGTTCTTC. It yields the protein CASSLRDSEQFF.

The chain carries TRBV14 and TRBJ2-1; TRBD1 agrees at 8 bases. The V segment lost 2 bases and the J segment 9 bases; nucleotides outside the gene matches: 6. The CDR3 length is 14 residues. From germline, CDR1 is SGHDN and CDR2 FVKESK. The DNA for the CDR3 is TGTGCCAGCAGCCAAACGGACAGGGACGGTGAGCAGTTCTTC. Encoded protein: CASSQTDRDGEQFF.

This chain joins TRBV29-1 and TRBJ1-5, with D perhaps TRBD1 (5 bases). The length of the CDR3 is 13 residues. The V end was cut by 7 bases, the J end by 9 bases, with 19 bases between. Germline V lookup: CDR1 SQVTM, CDR2 ANQGSEA. CDR3 bases: TGCAGCGCGATTCCCGGGGCCAAAGGGCCCCAGCATTTT. This codes for CSAIPGAKGPQHF.

The chain joins TRBV6-1 to TRBJ1-5, with D unclear. The V end was cut by 7 bases, the J end by 0 bases, with 13 bases between. CDR3 length: 15 amino acids. From germline, CDR1 is MNHNS and CDR2 SASEGT. The CDR3 sequence: CASKIRGVSNQPQHF. Written as DNA, the CDR3 is TGTGCCAGCAAAATTCGTGGGGTTAGCAATCAGCCCCAGCATTTT.